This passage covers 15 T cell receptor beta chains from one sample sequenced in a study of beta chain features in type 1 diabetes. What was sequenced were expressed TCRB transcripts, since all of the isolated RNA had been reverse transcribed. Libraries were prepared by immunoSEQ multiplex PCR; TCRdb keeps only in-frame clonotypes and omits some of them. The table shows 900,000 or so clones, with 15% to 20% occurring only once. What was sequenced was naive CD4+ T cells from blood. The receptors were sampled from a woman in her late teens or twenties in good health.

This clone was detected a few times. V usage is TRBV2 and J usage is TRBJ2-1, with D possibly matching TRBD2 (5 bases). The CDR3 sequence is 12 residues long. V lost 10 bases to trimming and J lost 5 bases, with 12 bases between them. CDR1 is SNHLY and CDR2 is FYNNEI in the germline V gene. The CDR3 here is CATSTHNNEQFF. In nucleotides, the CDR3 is TGTGCCACTAGCACACACAACAATGAGCAGTTCTTC.

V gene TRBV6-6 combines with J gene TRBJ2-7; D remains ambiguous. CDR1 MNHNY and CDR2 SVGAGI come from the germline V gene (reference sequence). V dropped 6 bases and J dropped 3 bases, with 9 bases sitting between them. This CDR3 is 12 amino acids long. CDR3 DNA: TGTGCCAGCAGGGGTTGGGACTACGAGCAGTACTTC. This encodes CASRGWDYEQYF.

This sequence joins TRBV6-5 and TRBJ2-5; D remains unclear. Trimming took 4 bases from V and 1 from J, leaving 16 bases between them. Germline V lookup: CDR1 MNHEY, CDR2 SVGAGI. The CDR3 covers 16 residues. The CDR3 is CASSLVPPTLQETQYF. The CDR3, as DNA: TGTGCCAGCAGTTTAGTCCCCCCGACCCTCCAAGAGACCCAGTACTTC.

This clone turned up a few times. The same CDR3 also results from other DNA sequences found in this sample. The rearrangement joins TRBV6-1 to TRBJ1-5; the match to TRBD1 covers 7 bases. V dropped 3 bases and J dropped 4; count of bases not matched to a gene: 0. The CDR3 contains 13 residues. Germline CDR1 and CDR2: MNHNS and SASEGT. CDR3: CASSDRGNQPQHF. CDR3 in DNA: TGTGCCAGCAGTGACAGGGGGAATCAGCCCCAGCATTTT.

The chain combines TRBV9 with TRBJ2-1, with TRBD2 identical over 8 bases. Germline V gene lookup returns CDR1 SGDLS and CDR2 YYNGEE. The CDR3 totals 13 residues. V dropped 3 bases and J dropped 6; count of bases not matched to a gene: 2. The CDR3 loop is CASSAGTSNEQFF. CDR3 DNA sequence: TGTGCCAGCAGCGCCGGGACTAGCAATGAGCAGTTCTTC. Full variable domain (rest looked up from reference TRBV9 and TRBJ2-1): DSGVTQTPKHLITATGQRVTLRCSPRSGDLSVYWYQQSLDQGLQFLIQYYNGEERAKGNILERFSAQQFPDLHSELNLSSLELGDSALYFCASSAGTSNEQFFGPGTRLTVL.

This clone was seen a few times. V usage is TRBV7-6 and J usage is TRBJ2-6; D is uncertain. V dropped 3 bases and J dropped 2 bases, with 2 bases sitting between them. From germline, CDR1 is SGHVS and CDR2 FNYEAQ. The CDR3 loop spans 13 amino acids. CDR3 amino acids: CASSFAGANVLTF. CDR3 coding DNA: TGTGCCAGCAGCTTTGCTGGGGCCAACGTCCTGACTTTC.

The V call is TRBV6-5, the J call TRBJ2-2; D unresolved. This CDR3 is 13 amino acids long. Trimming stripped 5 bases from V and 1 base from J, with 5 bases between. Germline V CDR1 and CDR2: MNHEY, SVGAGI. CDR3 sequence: CASSELNTGELFF. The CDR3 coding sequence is TGTGCCAGCAGTGAACTGAACACCGGGGAGCTGTTTTTT.

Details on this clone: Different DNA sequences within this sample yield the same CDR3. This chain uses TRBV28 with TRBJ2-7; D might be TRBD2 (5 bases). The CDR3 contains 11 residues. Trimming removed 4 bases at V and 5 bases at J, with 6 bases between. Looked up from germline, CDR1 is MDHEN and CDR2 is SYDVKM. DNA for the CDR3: TGTGCCAGCAGTTGGAGGAACGAGCAGTACTTC. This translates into CASSWRNEQYF.

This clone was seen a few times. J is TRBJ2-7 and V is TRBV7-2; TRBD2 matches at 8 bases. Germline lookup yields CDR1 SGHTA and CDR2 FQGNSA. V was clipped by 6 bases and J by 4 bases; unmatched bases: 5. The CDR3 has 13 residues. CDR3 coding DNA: TGTGCCAGCAGGAAGAGCGGGAGTTACGAGCAGTACTTC. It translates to CASRKSGSYEQYF.

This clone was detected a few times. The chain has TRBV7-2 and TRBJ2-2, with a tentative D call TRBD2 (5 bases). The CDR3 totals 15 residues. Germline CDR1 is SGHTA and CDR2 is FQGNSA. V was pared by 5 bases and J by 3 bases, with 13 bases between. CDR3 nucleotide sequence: TGTGCCAGCAGCCGGGGTATGCGGGACACCGGGGAGCTGTTTTTT. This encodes CASSRGMRDTGELFF.

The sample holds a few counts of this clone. The CDR3 sequence: CASRLAGGPETQYF. Written as DNA, the CDR3 is TGCGCCAGCCGACTAGCGGGAGGACCTGAGACCCAGTACTTC. The chain couples TRBV5-1 to TRBJ2-5; 13 nucleotides align to TRBD2. The CDR3 has 14 residues. Germline-derived CDR1 and CDR2 are SGHRS and YFSETQ. V trimming: 7 bases; J trimming: 5 bases; junction bases outside the gene matches: 5.

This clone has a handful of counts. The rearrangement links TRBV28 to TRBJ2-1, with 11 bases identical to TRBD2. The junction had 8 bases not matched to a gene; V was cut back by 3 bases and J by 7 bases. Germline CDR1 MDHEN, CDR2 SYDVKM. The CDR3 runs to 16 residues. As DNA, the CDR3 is TGTGCCAGCAGTTTTAGCGGGAGGGCCGGGTTTAATGAGCAGTTCTTC. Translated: CASSFSGRAGFNEQFF. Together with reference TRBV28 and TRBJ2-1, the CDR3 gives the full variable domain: DVKVTQSSRYLVKRTGEKVFLECVQDMDHENMFWYRQDPGLGLRLIYFSYDVKMKEKGDIPEGYSVSREKKERFSLILESASTNQTSMYLCASSFSGRAGFNEQFFGPGTRLTVL.

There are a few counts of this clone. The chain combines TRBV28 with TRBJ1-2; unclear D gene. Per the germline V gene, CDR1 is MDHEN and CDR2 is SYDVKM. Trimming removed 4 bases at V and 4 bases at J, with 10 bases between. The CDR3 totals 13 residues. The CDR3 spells CASSWAASYGYTF. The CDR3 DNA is TGTGCCAGCAGTTGGGCCGCGTCCTATGGCTACACCTTC.

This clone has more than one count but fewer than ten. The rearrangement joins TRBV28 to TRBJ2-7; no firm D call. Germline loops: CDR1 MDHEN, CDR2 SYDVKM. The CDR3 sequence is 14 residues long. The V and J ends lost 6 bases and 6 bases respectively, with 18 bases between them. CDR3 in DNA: TGTGCCAGCAGCCCCACCCCCTTAGTCCGCGAGCAGTACTTC. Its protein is CASSPTPLVREQYF.

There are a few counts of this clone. CDR3 coding DNA: TGTGCCAGCAGCGGACCAGGGGGCGGCGGAAACACCATATATTTT. Translating gives CASSGPGGGGNTIYF. The rearrangement uses TRBV13 and TRBJ1-3; 8 bases match TRBD1. Germline loops: CDR1 PRHDT, CDR2 FYEKMQ (reference sequence). The CDR3 spans 15 residues. With 5 bases clipped from V and 4 bases from J, the junction kept 7 bases outside the gene matches. Supplemented by reference TRBV13 and TRBJ1-3, the full variable domain reads AAGVIQSPRHLIKEKRETATLKCYPIPRHDTVYWYQQGPGQDPQFLISFYEKMQSDKGSIPDRFSAQQFSDYHSELNMSSLELGDSALYFCASSGPGGGGNTIYFGEGSWLTVV.